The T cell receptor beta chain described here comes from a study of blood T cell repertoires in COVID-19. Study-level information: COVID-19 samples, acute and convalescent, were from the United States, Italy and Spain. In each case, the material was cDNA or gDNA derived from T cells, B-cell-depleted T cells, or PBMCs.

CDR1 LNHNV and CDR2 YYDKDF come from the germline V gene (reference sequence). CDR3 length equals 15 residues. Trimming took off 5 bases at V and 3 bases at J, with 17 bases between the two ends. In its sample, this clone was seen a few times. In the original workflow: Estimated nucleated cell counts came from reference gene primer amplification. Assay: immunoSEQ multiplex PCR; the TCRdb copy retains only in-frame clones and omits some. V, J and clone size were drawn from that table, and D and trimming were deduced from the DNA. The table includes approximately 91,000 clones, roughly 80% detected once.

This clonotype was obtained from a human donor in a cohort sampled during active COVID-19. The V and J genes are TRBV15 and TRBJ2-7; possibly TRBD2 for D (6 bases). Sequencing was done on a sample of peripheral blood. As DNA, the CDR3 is TGTGCCACCAGCCCCCGGAGCGGGTGGGGCTACGAGCAGTACTTC. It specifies CATSPRSGWGYEQYF.